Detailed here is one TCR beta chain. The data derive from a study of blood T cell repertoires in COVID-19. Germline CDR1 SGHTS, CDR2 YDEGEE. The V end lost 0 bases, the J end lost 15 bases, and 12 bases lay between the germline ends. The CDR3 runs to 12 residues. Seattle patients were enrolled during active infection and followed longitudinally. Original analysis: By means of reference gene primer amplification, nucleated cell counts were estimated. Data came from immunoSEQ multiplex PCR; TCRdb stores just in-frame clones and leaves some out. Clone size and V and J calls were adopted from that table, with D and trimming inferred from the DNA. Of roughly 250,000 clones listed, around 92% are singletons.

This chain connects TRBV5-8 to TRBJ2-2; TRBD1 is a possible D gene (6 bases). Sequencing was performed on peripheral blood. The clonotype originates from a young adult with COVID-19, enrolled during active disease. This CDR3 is CASSLGQGRMFF. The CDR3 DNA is TGTGCCAGCAGCTTGGGGCAGGGGAGAATGTTTTTT.